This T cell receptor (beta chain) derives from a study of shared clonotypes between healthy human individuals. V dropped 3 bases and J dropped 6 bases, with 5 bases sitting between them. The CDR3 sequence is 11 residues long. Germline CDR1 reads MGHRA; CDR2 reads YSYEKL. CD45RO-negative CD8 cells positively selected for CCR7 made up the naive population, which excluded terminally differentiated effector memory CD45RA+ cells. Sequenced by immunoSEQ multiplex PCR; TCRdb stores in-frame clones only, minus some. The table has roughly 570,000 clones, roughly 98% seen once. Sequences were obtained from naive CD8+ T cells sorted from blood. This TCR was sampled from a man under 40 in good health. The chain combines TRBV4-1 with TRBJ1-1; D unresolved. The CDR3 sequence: CASSHRSEAFF. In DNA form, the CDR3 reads TGCGCCAGCAGCCACCGGTCTGAAGCTTTCTTT.